These 23 T cell receptor beta chains came from one sample sequenced in a study of blood T cells in healthy people across ages. Primed by a sample-barcoded 5' primer and a J-beta primer mix, a second PCR proceeded for 7 to 11 cycles. TCRdb re-called the 5' RACE reads with MiXCR, one entry per CDR3 protein. The sample has approximately 800,000 distinct CDR3 sequences, 55% to 65% seen once. The sequenced sample was blood. All receptors come from a man aged 25-40 years in good health.

This clonotype was seen a single time. J is TRBJ2-6 and V is TRBV18, with unresolved D. CDR3 size: 16 residues. Trimming cost V 3 bases and J 0 bases, with 9 bases left between them. Germline V gene sequence: CDR1 KGHSH, CDR2 LQKENI. Here the CDR3 reads CASSPARNSGANVLTF. CDR3 DNA sequence: TGTGCCAGCTCACCTGCCAGAAACTCTGGGGCCAACGTCCTGACTTTC.

The chain employs TRBV6-5 and TRBJ2-5; 7 nucleotides match TRBD1. The J call may be faulty, since TRBJ2-7 better matches the DNA end. The CDR3 totals 14 residues. Germline CDR1 is MNHEY and CDR2 is SVGAGI. The CDR3 protein is CASSPFRQGHEQYF. CDR3 coding DNA: TGTGCCAGCAGTCCATTCCGACAGGGCCACGAGCAGTACTTC.

This clonotype was seen repeatedly, ten times or more. The V and J genes are TRBV6-2 or TRBV6-3 and TRBJ2-5; 9 nucleotides line up with TRBD1. This CDR3 has 13 residues. Germline CDR1 is MNHEY and CDR2 is SVGEGT. With V trimmed by 11 bases and J by 5 bases, 9 bases remained unmatched. CDR3 coding DNA: TGTGCCTCTAACAGGGGGCTCGGGGAGACCCAGTACTTC. It encodes CASNRGLGETQYF.

The V and J genes are TRBV29-1 and TRBJ1-1; D gene unclear. CDR1 is SQVTM, CDR2 ANQGSEA, per germline. CDR3 length: 11 residues. V lost 5 bases and J lost 1, with 5 bases in between. The CDR3 is CSVPTNTEAFF. The CDR3 coding sequence is TGCAGCGTTCCCACGAACACTGAAGCTTTCTTT.

The table lists this clonotype with a few counts. The chain recombines TRBV5-5 with TRBJ2-7; D gene uncertain. This CDR3 spans 13 amino acids. Germline CDR1 is SGHKS and CDR2 is YYEKEE (reference sequence). Trimming pared 8 bases from V and 0 bases from J, leaving 12 bases between. CDR3 protein: CASAVPSSYEQYF. For the CDR3, the DNA is TGTGCCAGTGCCGTCCCAAGCTCCTACGAGCAGTACTTC.

This clonotype has more than one count but fewer than ten. The chain recombines TRBV12-3 or TRBV12-4 with TRBJ2-7; 7 bases agree with TRBD2. The CDR3 has 13 amino acids. V lost 6 bases, J lost 4 bases, and 6 bases stayed unmatched. CDR3 loop: CASSPGLMYEQYF. CDR3 DNA: TGTGCCAGCAGCCCGGGACTAATGTACGAGCAGTACTTC.

This chain connects TRBV7-2 to TRBJ1-6; D unclear. V gave up 5 bases and J gave up 3 bases, with 8 bases separating them. Germline CDR1 reads SGHTA; CDR2 reads FQGNSA. The CDR3 has 14 amino acids. CDR3 loop: CASSLKSYNSPLHF. The CDR3 coding sequence is TGTGCCAGCAGCCTAAAGAGCTATAATTCACCCCTCCACTTT.

The chain has TRBV29-1 and TRBJ2-6; no firm D call. The CDR3 runs to 15 residues. Per the germline V gene, CDR1 is SQVTM and CDR2 is ANQGSEA. Trimming left V 0 bases short and J 2 bases short, with 8 bases between. In DNA, the CDR3 is TGCAGCGTTGAAGAAGGTGTAACTGGGGCCAACGTCCTGACTTTC. Its translation: CSVEEGVTGANVLTF.

This chain joins TRBV20-1 and TRBJ2-7; no clear D. V was trimmed by 0 bases and J by 7 bases, leaving 13 bases between them. The CDR3 covers 13 residues. Per germline, CDR1 DFQATT and CDR2 SNEGSKA (reference sequence). Here the CDR3 DNA reads TGCAGTGCTAGAGATTTTGCGTCTTGGGAGCAGTACTTC. As protein: CSARDFASWEQYF.

The rearrangement uses TRBV4-3 and TRBJ2-7; possibly TRBD2 for D (6 bases). This CDR3 has 13 residues. Germline loops: CDR1 LGHNA, CDR2 YSLEER. V lost 2 bases and J lost 4, with 9 bases in between. The CDR3, as DNA: TGCGCCAGCAGCCAACCGGGAGATTACGAGCAGTACTTC. Protein product: CASSQPGDYEQYF.

The CDR3 is CASSARLAGVGSIQYF. For the CDR3, the DNA is TGTGCCAGCAGCGCCAGACTAGCGGGGGTAGGGAGCATTCAGTACTTC. V is TRBV9 and J is TRBJ2-4; TRBD2 aligns across 12 bases. The germline V gene encodes CDR1 SGDLS and CDR2 YYNGEE. Trimming removed 3 bases from V and 9 bases from J; junction bases left unmatched: 10. The length of the CDR3 is 16 residues.

V gene TRBV4-2 combines with J gene TRBJ1-1, with D hard to call. This CDR3 region has 16 residues. The germline V gene encodes CDR1 LGHNA and CDR2 YNFKEQ. V was cut by 7 bases and J by 1 base, with 19 bases left in between. The CDR3, as DNA: TGTGCCAGCACCCACCATCTTCCGGACCCGAACACTGAAGCTTTCTTT. Translated, it gives CASTHHLPDPNTEAFF.

The sample holds a few counts of this clonotype. The V call is TRBV5-1, the J call TRBJ2-5; D gene uncertain. This CDR3 region has 14 residues. The V end lost 0 bases, the J end lost 5 bases, and 11 bases lay between the germline ends. Germline loops: CDR1 SGHRS, CDR2 YFSETQ. This CDR3 reads CASSLGAPGETQYF. Here the CDR3 DNA reads TGCGCCAGCAGCTTGGGGGCCCCAGGCGAGACCCAGTACTTC.

The chain links TRBV5-1 to TRBJ1-2; TRBD1 aligns across 8 bases. This CDR3 region has 14 residues. The V gene end was trimmed by 4 bases and the J gene end by 2 bases; junction bases not matched to a gene: 4. CDR1 and CDR2 from the germline V gene are SGHRS and YFSETQ. CDR3 amino acids: CASSPGQENYGYTF. The CDR3 DNA reads as TGCGCCAGCAGCCCGGGACAGGAGAACTATGGCTACACCTTC.

The V and J genes are TRBV10-3 and TRBJ2-1; D is unresolved. In germline, CDR1 is ENHRY, CDR2 SYGVKD. The CDR3 is 13 residues long. V lost 7 bases and J 5 bases, leaving 12 bases between the germline ends. In nucleotides, the CDR3 is TGTGCCATCAACCCCAGGCAGGACAATGAGCAGTTCTTC. Protein: CAINPRQDNEQFF.

V is TRBV5-1 and J is TRBJ2-6, with a possible D match to TRBD1 (6 bases). The CDR3 consists of 18 residues. CDR1 and CDR2 from the germline V gene are SGHRS and YFSETQ. V dropped 3 bases and J dropped 0 bases, with 16 bases sitting between them. The CDR3 sequence is CASSSNTGSYSGANVLTF. The CDR3, as DNA: TGCGCCAGCAGCTCGAATACAGGGTCCTACTCTGGGGCCAACGTCCTGACTTTC.

J is TRBJ2-1 and V is TRBV4-2; D gene unclear. From germline, CDR1 is LGHNA and CDR2 YNFKEQ. The length of the CDR3 is 13 residues. V was clipped by 1 base and J by 10 bases, with 11 bases between them. CDR3 nucleotide sequence: TGTGCCAGCAGCCAAGTAGGTGCGAGCGAGCAGTTCTTC. It is translated as CASSQVGASEQFF.

This clonotype appeared a few times. The chain carries TRBV28 and TRBJ1-1, with a weak D call TRBD1 (6 bases). The V gene lost 3 bases and the J gene lost 0 bases, with 11 bases spanning the gap. Per germline, CDR1 MDHEN and CDR2 SYDVKM. The CDR3 is 15 residues long. CDR3 sequence (DNA): TGTGCCAGCAGTTTGGGGGGGACAATGAACACTGAAGCTTTCTTT. Residues: CASSLGGTMNTEAFF.

The sample holds a few counts of this clonotype. The chain employs TRBV11-3 and TRBJ2-7; a possible D gene is TRBD1 (6 bases). V shed 8 bases and J shed 5 bases, with 13 bases lying between them. The length of the CDR3 is 12 residues. Germline V gene lookup returns CDR1 SGHNT and CDR2 YENEEA. DNA of the CDR3: TGTGCCAGCGGGGCAGGGGACCACGAGCAGTACTTC. This sequence encodes CASGAGDHEQYF.

This clonotype was observed a single time. The chain recombines TRBV19 with TRBJ2-6; TRBD1 or TRBD2 may be the D gene (6 bases each). This CDR3 has 17 residues. The V gene's germline CDR1 is LNHDA and CDR2 SQIVND (reference sequence). Trimming removed 9 bases at V and 0 bases at J, with 18 bases between. As DNA, the CDR3 is TGTGCCAGCGAGGAACTGGGGGGCCCCTCTGGGGCCAACGTCCTGACTTTC. It is translated as CASEELGGPSGANVLTF.

J is TRBJ2-1 and V is TRBV7-9, with TRBD2 matching over 7 bases. CDR3 length: 11 residues. Looked up from germline, CDR1 is SEHNR and CDR2 is FQNEAQ (reference sequence). V lost 7 bases, J lost 10 bases, and 4 bases stayed unmatched. CDR3 amino acids: CASIHGGEQFF. For the CDR3, the DNA is TGTGCCAGCATCCACGGGGGGGAGCAGTTCTTC.

The CDR3 nucleotides are TGCAGTGACCTACTTGGGGATACGCAGTATTTT. Its translation is CSDLLGDTQYF. The chain is built from TRBV20-1 and TRBJ2-3; D is uncertain. V was cut by 7 bases and J by 6 bases, with 11 bases left in between. Germline CDR1 is DFQATT and CDR2 is SNEGSKA (reference sequence). This CDR3 comprises 11 residues.

This clonotype has more than one count but fewer than ten. The V gene is TRBV6-1, the J gene TRBJ1-2; D remains unclear. The CDR3 contains 13 residues. Germline CDR1 and CDR2: MNHNS and SASEGT. V shed 7 bases and J shed 0 bases, with 9 bases lying between them. CDR3 bases: TGTGCCAGCACAAGGGAAGCTAACTATGGCTACACCTTC. Encoded protein: CASTREANYGYTF.